This passage covers 23 T cell receptor beta chains from one sample sequenced in a study of T cell changes during pregnancy in multiple sclerosis. Data came from immunoSEQ multiplex PCR; TCRdb stores just in-frame clones and leaves some out. The table lists fewer than 60,000 clones, approximately 91% of them singletons, with under 1.5% in the top ten. The sample consisted of peripheral blood, taken in the second trimester of pregnancy. The origin of the receptors is a female donor with multiple sclerosis, enrolled in a pregnancy study.

V usage is TRBV5-1 and J usage is TRBJ2-2, with TRBD2 as a possible D gene (5 bases). V was cut by 2 bases and J by 7 bases, with 15 bases left in between. Per germline, CDR1 SGHRS and CDR2 YFSETQ. The CDR3 totals 15 residues. The CDR3 nucleotides are TGCGCCAGCAGCTTCGAGGGAAACGTGGGCGGGGAGCTGTTTTTT. This codes for CASSFEGNVGGELFF.

V is TRBV2 and J is TRBJ1-6, with D perhaps matching TRBD1 (6 bases). Trimming shortened V by 2 bases and J by 14 bases, and 10 bases separated the two germline ends. The CDR3 contains 12 residues. The germline CDR1 and CDR2 sequences are SNHLY and FYNNEI. CDR3 in DNA: TGTGCCAGCAGTGAACAGGGGCCAACCCTCCACTTT. It translates to CASSEQGPTLHF.

The V gene is TRBV5-8, the J gene TRBJ1-1; D is unclear. The CDR3 runs to 15 residues. From germline, CDR1 is SGHTS and CDR2 YDEGEE. The V gene lost 4 bases and the J gene lost 1 base, with 14 bases spanning the gap. CDR3 amino acids: CASSPQDRGNTEAFF. The CDR3 DNA reads as TGTGCCAGCAGCCCGCAGGACCGGGGGAACACTGAAGCTTTCTTT.

The rearrangement links TRBV5-6 to TRBJ2-2; possibly TRBD2 for D (7 bases). The CDR3 spans 15 residues. V lost 3 bases to trimming and J lost 7 bases, with 16 bases between them. Germline V gene lookup returns CDR1 SGHDT and CDR2 YYEEEE. The CDR3 DNA is TGTGCCAGCAGCTGGGGGGGGGCATCGGGCGGGGAGCTGTTTTTT. It codes for CASSWGGASGGELFF.

The rearrangement links TRBV7-2 to TRBJ1-4; 8 bases agree with TRBD1. Germline trimming cut 1 base from V and 8 bases from J; bases unmatched to any gene: 3. This CDR3 is built from 14 residues. Germline loops: CDR1 SGHTA, CDR2 FQGNSA. CDR3: CASSLGTGGEKLFF. Here the CDR3 DNA reads TGTGCCAGCAGCTTAGGCACAGGGGGGGAAAAACTGTTTTTT.

The rearrangement joins TRBV5-1 to TRBJ1-1; the D gene is possibly TRBD1 (5 bases). Germline V lookup: CDR1 SGHRS, CDR2 YFSETQ. The CDR3 runs to 13 residues. V was clipped by 0 bases and J by 10 bases, with 13 bases between them. The CDR3 region has the DNA TGCGCCAGCAGCTTGGAGTCAAGGGGTCGAGCTTTCTTT. It yields the protein CASSLESRGRAFF. The full variable domain, in which reference TRBV5-1 and TRBJ1-1 provide the parts outside the CDR3, is KAGVTQTPRYLIKTRGQQVTLSCSPISGHRSVSWYQQTPGQGLQFLFEYFSETQRNKGNFPGRFSGRQFSNSRSEMNVSTLELGDSALYLCASSLESRGRAFFGQGTRLTVV.

The chain carries TRBV7-8 and TRBJ2-7, with TRBD2 as a possible D gene (5 bases). The CDR3 covers 14 residues. V was clipped by 1 base and J by 5 bases, with 12 bases between them. Germline values: CDR1 SGHVS, CDR2 FQNEAQ. Here the CDR3 DNA reads TGTGCCAGCAGCTTAGTTCCAGCGGCGGACGAGCAGTACTTC. Amino acid sequence: CASSLVPAADEQYF.

This chain uses TRBV5-1 with TRBJ2-6; no clear D gene. V was cut by 5 bases and J by 2 bases, with 5 bases left in between. Germline CDR1 is SGHRS and CDR2 is YFSETQ. The CDR3 is 13 amino acids. The CDR3 is CASRPAGANVLTF. CDR3 bases: TGCGCCAGCAGACCGGCTGGGGCCAACGTCCTGACTTTC.

The sample holds one count of this clone. CDR3 nucleotides: TGTGCCAGCAGCTTCGCCAAGGGGTCGGATTCACCCCTCCACTTT. Protein product: CASSFAKGSDSPLHF. The J gene is TRBJ1-6, the V gene TRBV5-6; D is possibly TRBD1 (5 bases). The CDR3 covers 15 residues. Trimming left V 2 bases short and J 8 bases short, with 14 bases between. Germline V gene data show CDR1 as SGHDT and CDR2 as YYEEEE.

The chain joins TRBV10-1 to TRBJ2-7; TRBD1 might be the D (5 bases). The CDR3 runs 14 residues. The germline V gene encodes CDR1 WNHNN and CDR2 SYGVQD (reference sequence). The V gene lost 4 bases and the J gene lost 1 base, with 11 bases spanning the gap. The CDR3 DNA sequence: TGCGCCAGCAGTGCGGCAGGGTTGTCCTACGAGCAGTACTTC. Translated: CASSAAGLSYEQYF.

This clone has more than one count but fewer than ten. The chain employs TRBV6-1 and TRBJ1-4, with D possibly TRBD1 on 5 matching bases. CDR1 and CDR2 (germline): MNHNS, SASEGT. CDR3 length: 14 amino acids. V gave up 6 bases and J gave up 6 bases, with 14 bases separating them. This CDR3 reads CASSSGLGHEKLFF. CDR3 nucleotides: TGTGCCAGCAGCTCGGGACTAGGCCATGAAAAACTGTTTTTT.

The chain uses TRBV5-5 and TRBJ1-1; TRBD1 is a possible D gene (5 bases). Trimming left V 8 bases short and J 1 base short, with 9 bases between. Germline values: CDR1 SGHKS, CDR2 YYEKEE (reference sequence). The CDR3 contains 12 residues. The CDR3 nucleotides read TGTGCCAGGGGGGGAGGGAACACTGAAGCTTTCTTT. This codes for CARGGGNTEAFF.

The chain uses TRBV5-1 and TRBJ1-2; unclear D gene. The CDR3 length is 12 residues. The germline V gene encodes CDR1 SGHRS and CDR2 YFSETQ. V was pared by 0 bases and J by 6 bases, with 6 bases between. DNA for the CDR3: TGCGCCAGCAGCTTGGCAGGAAATGGCTACACCTTC. Amino acids: CASSLAGNGYTF.

The CDR3 protein is CASSFRTGGTDTQYF. Here the CDR3 DNA reads TGTGCCAGCAGTTTCCGGACAGGGGGCACAGATACGCAGTATTTT. V and J are TRBV27 and TRBJ2-3; TRBD1 matches 9 bases. This CDR3 comprises 15 residues. CDR1 and CDR2 (germline): MNHEY, SMNVEV (reference sequence). V lost 3 bases and J lost 1; bases outside the gene matches: 2.

The CDR3 bases are TGTGCCAGCAGCGGAGGGAATGGAAACACCATATATTTT. This gives the protein CASSGGNGNTIYF. The chain employs TRBV9 and TRBJ1-3; D not certain. V gave up 3 bases and J gave up 3 bases, with 7 bases separating them. Germline CDR1 and CDR2: SGDLS and YYNGEE. The CDR3 extends over 13 amino acids.

The chain combines TRBV11-3 with TRBJ2-2, with D unclear. Looked up from germline, CDR1 is SGHNT and CDR2 is YENEEA. This CDR3 has 15 residues. Trimming took 0 bases from V and 0 from J, leaving 5 bases between them. The CDR3 sequence: CASSLESANTGELFF. The CDR3 nucleotides are TGTGCCAGCAGCTTAGAGTCAGCGAACACCGGGGAGCTGTTTTTT.

The V gene is TRBV30, the J gene TRBJ1-4; tentatively, D is TRBD1 (6 bases). The V gene lost 5 bases and the J gene lost 4 bases, with 8 bases spanning the gap. Germline V lookup: CDR1 GTSNPN, CDR2 SVGIG (reference sequence). This CDR3 is built from 12 residues. CDR3 in DNA: TGTGCCTGGGGACAGTATAATGAAAAACTGTTTTTT. Translating gives CAWGQYNEKLFF. Full variable domain (missing parts from reference TRBV30 and TRBJ1-4): SQTIHQWPATLVQPVGSPLSLECTVEGTSNPNLYWYRQAAGRGLQLLFYSVGIGQISSEVPQNLSASRPQDRQFILSSKKLLLSDSGFYLCAWGQYNEKLFFGSGTQLSVL.

This clone was counted a single time. This chain links TRBV5-1 with TRBJ1-3, with 7 positions matching TRBD1. Germline V gene sequence: CDR1 SGHRS, CDR2 YFSETQ. Trimming removed 4 bases from V and 2 bases from J; junction bases left unmatched: 3. The CDR3 totals 14 residues. The CDR3 here is CASSEDRAGNTIYF. The CDR3 nucleotides read TGCGCCAGCAGCGAAGACAGGGCTGGAAACACCATATATTTT.

This clone has more than one count but fewer than ten. V gene TRBV7-2 combines with J gene TRBJ1-6; 8 bases are a match to TRBD1. After removal of 6 bases from V and 7 bases from J, the junction contained 8 bases not matched to a gene. The CDR3 is 15 residues long. Looked up from germline, CDR1 is SGHTA and CDR2 is FQGNSA. CDR3 sequence reads: CASRRDRFLNSPLHF. As DNA, the CDR3 is TGTGCCAGCAGACGGGACAGGTTTTTGAATTCACCCCTCCACTTT.

The V call is TRBV30, the J call TRBJ2-3; 8 bases map to TRBD2. V dropped 3 bases and J dropped 1; count of bases not matched to a gene: 6. There are 15 residues in the CDR3. Looked up from germline, CDR1 is GTSNPN and CDR2 is SVGIG (reference sequence). Here the CDR3 reads CAWRQLADRTDTQYF. The CDR3 DNA sequence: TGTGCCTGGAGGCAACTAGCGGATCGCACAGATACGCAGTATTTT.

The V call is TRBV14, the J call TRBJ1-2; a weak D match, TRBD1 (6 bases). Germline lookup yields CDR1 SGHDN and CDR2 FVKESK. V was pared by 7 bases and J by 8 bases, with 11 bases between. This CDR3 is built from 11 residues. CDR3 coding DNA: TGTGCCAGCACCTGGGACAACGGCTACACCTTC. Its protein is CASTWDNGYTF.

This rearrangement joins TRBV2 to TRBJ2-1; TRBD1 aligns across 10 bases. From germline, CDR1 is SNHLY and CDR2 FYNNEI. V lost 5 bases to trimming and J lost 10 bases; unmatched junction nucleotides: 14. The CDR3 runs 16 residues. The CDR3: CASSPFWGQGSSEQFF. As DNA, the CDR3 is TGTGCCAGCAGTCCCTTCTGGGGACAGGGGTCTTCGGAGCAGTTCTTC.

The chain carries TRBV7-3 and TRBJ1-2; 7 nucleotides match TRBD1. Germline CDR1 reads SGHTA; CDR2 reads FQGTGA. The V gene end was trimmed by 2 bases and the J gene end by 8 bases; junction bases not matched to a gene: 5. The CDR3 sequence is 13 residues long. This CDR3 is CASSLEGGVGYTF. As DNA, the CDR3 is TGTGCCAGCAGCTTAGAAGGGGGCGTAGGCTACACCTTC.